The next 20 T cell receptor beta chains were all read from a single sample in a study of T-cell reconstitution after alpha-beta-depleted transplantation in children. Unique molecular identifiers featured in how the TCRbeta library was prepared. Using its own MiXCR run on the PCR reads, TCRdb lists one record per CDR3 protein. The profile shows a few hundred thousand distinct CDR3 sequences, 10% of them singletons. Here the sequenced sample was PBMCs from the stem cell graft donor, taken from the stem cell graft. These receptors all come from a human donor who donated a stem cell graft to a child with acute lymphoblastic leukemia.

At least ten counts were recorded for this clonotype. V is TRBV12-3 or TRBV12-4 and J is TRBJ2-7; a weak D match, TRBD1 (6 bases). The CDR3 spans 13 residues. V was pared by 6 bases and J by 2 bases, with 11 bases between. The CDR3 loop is CASSLGHTYEQYF. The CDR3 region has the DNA TGTGCCAGCAGCCTGGGACATACCTACGAGCAGTACTTC.

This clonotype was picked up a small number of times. CDR3: CASSLGQGAQNIQYF. The CDR3 region has the DNA TGTGCCAGCAGCCTTGGACAGGGGGCCCAAAACATTCAGTACTTC. The J gene is TRBJ2-4, the V gene TRBV12-3 or TRBV12-4, with 11 bases aligning to TRBD1. V shed 6 bases, J shed 5 bases, and the junction held 6 bases outside the gene matches. The CDR3 has 15 amino acids.

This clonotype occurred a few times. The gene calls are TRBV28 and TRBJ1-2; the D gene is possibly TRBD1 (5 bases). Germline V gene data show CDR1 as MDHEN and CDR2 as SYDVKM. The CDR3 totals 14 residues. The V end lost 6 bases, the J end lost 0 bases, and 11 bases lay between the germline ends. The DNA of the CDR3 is TGTGCCAGCAGCTTGGGACGAGCTAACTATGGCTACACCTTC. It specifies CASSLGRANYGYTF.

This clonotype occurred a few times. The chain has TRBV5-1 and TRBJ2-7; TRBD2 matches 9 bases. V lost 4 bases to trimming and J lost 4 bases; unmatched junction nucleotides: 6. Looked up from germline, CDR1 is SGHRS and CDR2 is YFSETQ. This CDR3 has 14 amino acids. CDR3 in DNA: TGCGCCAGCAGCATGGGACTAGCTAATTACGAGCAGTACTTC. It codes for CASSMGLANYEQYF.

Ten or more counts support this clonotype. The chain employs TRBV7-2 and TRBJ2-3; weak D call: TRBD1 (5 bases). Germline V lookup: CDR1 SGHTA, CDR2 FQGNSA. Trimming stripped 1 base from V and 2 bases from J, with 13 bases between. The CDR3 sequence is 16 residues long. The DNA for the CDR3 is TGTGCCAGCAGCTTAGGCTATCAGGGCTTCACAGATACGCAGTATTTT. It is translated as CASSLGYQGFTDTQYF.

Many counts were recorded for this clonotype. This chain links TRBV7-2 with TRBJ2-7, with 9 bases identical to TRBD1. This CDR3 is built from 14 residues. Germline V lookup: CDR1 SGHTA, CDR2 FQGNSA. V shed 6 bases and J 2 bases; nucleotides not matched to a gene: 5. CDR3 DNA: TGTGCCAGCAGTTCCCGACAGGGGGCCTACGAGCAGTACTTC. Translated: CASSSRQGAYEQYF.

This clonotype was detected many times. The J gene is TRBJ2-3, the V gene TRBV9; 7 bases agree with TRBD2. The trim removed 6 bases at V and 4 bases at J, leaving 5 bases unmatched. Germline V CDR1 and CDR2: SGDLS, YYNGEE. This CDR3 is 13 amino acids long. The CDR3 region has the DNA TGTGCCAGCAATCGGGAGGCGGCAGATACGCAGTATTTT. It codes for CASNREAADTQYF.

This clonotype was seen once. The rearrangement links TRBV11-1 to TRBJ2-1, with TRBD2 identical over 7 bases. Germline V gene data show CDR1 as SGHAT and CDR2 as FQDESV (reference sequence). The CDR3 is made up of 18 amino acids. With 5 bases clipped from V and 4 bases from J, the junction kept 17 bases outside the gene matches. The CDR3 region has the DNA TGTGCCAGCAGCCATTATGGAGGAGCGGGATCAGTTTACAATGAGCAGTTCTTC. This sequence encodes CASSHYGGAGSVYNEQFF.

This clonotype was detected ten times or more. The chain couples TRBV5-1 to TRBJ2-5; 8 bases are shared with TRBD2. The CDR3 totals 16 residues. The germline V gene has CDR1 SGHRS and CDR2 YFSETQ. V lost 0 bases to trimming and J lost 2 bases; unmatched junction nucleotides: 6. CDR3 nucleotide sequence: TGCGCCAGCAGCTTGGACATGTCTAGCGGGCAAGAGACCCAGTACTTC. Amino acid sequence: CASSLDMSSGQETQYF.

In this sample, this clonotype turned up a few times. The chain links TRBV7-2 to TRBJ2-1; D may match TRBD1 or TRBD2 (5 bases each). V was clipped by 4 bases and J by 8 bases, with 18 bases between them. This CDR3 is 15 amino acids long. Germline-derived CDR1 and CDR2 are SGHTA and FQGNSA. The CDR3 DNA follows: TGTGCCAGCAGCTATTACCGGGACCAGCCCTATGAGCAGTTCTTC. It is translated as CASSYYRDQPYEQFF.

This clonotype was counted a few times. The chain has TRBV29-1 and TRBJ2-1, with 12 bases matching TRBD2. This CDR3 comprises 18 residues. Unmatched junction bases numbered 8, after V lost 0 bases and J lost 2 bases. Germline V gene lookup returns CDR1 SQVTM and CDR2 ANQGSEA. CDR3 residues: CSVEDLFGLAGTYNEQFF. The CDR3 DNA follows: TGCAGCGTTGAAGATCTTTTCGGACTAGCGGGAACCTACAATGAGCAGTTCTTC.

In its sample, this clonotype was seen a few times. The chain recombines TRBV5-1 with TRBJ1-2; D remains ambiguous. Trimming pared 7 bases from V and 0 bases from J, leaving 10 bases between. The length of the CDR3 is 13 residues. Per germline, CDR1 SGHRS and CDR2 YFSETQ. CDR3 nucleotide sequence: TGCGCCAGCGTCGGGCCGCCTAACTATGGCTACACCTTC. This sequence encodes CASVGPPNYGYTF. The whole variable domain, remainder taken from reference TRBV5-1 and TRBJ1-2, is KAGVTQTPRYLIKTRGQQVTLSCSPISGHRSVSWYQQTPGQGLQFLFEYFSETQRNKGNFPGRFSGRQFSNSRSEMNVSTLELGDSALYLCASVGPPNYGYTFGSGTRLTVV.

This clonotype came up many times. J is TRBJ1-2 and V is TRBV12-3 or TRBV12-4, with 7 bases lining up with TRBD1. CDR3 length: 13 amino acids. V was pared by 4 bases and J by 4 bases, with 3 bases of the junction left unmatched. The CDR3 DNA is TGTGCCAGCAGTTATGGGGACAGCTATGGCTACACCTTC. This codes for CASSYGDSYGYTF.

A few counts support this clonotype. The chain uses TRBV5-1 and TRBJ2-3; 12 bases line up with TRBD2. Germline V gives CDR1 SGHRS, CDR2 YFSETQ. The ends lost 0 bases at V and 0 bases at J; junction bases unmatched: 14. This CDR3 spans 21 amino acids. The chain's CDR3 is CASSLALAGGPVGRSTDTQYF. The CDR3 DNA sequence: TGCGCCAGCAGCTTGGCTCTAGCGGGAGGGCCGGTAGGGCGAAGCACAGATACGCAGTATTTT.

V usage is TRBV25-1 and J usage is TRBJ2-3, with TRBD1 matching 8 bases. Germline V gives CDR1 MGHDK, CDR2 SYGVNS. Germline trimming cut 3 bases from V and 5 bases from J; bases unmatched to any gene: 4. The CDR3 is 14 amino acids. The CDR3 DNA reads TGTGCCAGCAGTGAGGACAGGGTGGGAGATACGCAGTATTTT. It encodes CASSEDRVGDTQYF.

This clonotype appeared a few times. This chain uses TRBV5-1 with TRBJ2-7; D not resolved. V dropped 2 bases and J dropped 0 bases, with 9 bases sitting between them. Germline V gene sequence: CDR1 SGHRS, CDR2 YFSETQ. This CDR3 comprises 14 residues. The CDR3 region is CASSFDASSYEQYF. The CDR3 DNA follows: TGCGCCAGCAGCTTTGACGCTAGCTCCTACGAGCAGTACTTC.

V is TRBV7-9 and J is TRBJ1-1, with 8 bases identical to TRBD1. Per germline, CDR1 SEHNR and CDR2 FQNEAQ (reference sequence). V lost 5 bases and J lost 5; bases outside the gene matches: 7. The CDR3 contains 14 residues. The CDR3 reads CASSGPGQATEAFF. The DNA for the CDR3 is TGTGCCAGCAGCGGCCCGGGACAGGCGACTGAAGCTTTCTTT. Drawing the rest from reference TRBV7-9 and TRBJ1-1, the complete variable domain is DTGVSQNPRHKITKRGQNVTFRCDPISEHNRLYWYRQTLGQGPEFLTYFQNEAQLEKSRLLSDRFSAERPKGSFSTLEIQRTEQGDSAMYLCASSGPGQATEAFFGQGTRLTVV.

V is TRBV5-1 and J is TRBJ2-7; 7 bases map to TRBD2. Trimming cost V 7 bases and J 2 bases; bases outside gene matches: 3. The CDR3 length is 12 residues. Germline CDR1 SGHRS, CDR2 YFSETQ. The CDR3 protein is CASAAGPYEQYF. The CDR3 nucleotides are TGCGCCAGCGCAGCGGGGCCCTACGAGCAGTACTTC.

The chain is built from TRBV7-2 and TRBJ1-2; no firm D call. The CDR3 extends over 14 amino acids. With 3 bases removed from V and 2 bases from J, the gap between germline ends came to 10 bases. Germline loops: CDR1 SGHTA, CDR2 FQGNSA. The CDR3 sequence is CASSFGSENYGYTF. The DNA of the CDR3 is TGTGCCAGCAGCTTCGGCTCGGAGAACTATGGCTACACCTTC.

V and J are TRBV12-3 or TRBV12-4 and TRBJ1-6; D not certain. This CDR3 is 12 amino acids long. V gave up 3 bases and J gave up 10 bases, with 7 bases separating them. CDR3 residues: CASSLRESPLHF. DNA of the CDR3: TGTGCCAGCAGTTTGCGGGAGTCACCCCTCCACTTT.